The clone carrying this T cell receptor (beta chain) was counted at least ten times. Uncontrolled infection, other autoimmune disease, pregnancy and lactation each barred patients from inclusion. Amplified regions were TCR beta CDR3 sequences from RNA transcripts. Carried out on the TCR CDR3, a first-round RT-PCR used the HTBI primer set. MiXCR, run by TCRdb on the multiplex PCR reads, gives a single entry per CDR3 protein. This sample yields around 620,000 distinct CDR3 sequences, of which around 46% are seen a single time; under 20% belongs to the top ten. The sample comes from a study of T cells in Graves' hyperthyroidism and ophthalmopathy. This CDR3 has 11 residues. V dropped 3 bases and J dropped 3 bases, with 6 bases sitting between them. Germline V gene sequence: CDR1 DFQATT, CDR2 SNEGSKA (reference sequence).

The genes are TRBV20-1 and TRBJ2-7, with D uncertain. The origin of this receptor is an adult woman with Graves' disease, either hyperthyroidism or ophthalmopathy (not recorded which). Sequences were obtained from peripheral blood or thyroid tissue (not recorded which). The CDR3 DNA follows: TGCAGTGCTAGTTGGGGCTACGAGCAGTACTTC. Encoded protein: CSASWGYEQYF.